This T cell receptor (beta chain) was found in a study of post-analysis software for immune sequencing data. Looking at the study overall: The courses of disease that were included comprised relapsing-remitting, secondary progressive and progressive-relapsing multiple sclerosis. Overall study findings and caveats: TRBV5-6, TRBV5-1 and TRBV20-1 were among 4 or 5 TRBV segments more frequent in patients than controls. Versus controls, multiple sclerosis patients showed significantly lower diversity (normalized Chao1). By F measure, strong co-clustering occurred among samples prepared in the same batch.

The germline V gene encodes CDR1 SGHVS and CDR2 FQNEAQ. Trimming cost V 8 bases and J 6 bases; bases outside gene matches: 5. The CDR3 loop spans 14 amino acids. There are a few counts of this clonotype. What it recognizes is unknown. Every TCR beta cDNA library bore unique molecular identifiers. The authors obtained 400,000 to 600,000 cDNA molecules from roughly 1 to 10 million T cells. From the PCR reads, TCRdb called clonotypes with MiXCR, one entry per CDR3 protein. The data show roughly 410,000 distinct CDR3 sequences, with less than 40% seen just once and around 15% held by the top ten. This clonotype was sampled from a girl between 10 and 17 years old with multiple sclerosis. The sample taken for sequencing was blood. The chain has TRBV7-8 and TRBJ2-2; 11 bases match TRBD1. DNA for the CDR3: TGTGCCAGCCGGGACAGGGGGTCCTCCGGGGAGCTGTTTTTT. Protein sequence: CASRDRGSSGELFF.